This paragraph reports one T cell receptor (beta chain). Profiling relied on immunoSEQ multiplex PCR, and the TCRdb table lists in-frame clones only, not all of them. The table includes 30,000 to 40,000 clones, about 90% detected once. The source of the sample is a study of T cell changes during pregnancy in multiple sclerosis. V lost 3 bases and J 8 bases, leaving 7 bases between the germline ends. This CDR3 is built from 11 residues. Germline loops: CDR1 KGHSH, CDR2 LQKENI. The clonotype comes from a female donor in good health, enrolled as a control in a pregnancy study. The V and J genes are TRBV18 and TRBJ1-2; D is unclear. The input for sequencing was CD4+ T cells from peripheral blood mononuclear cells, taken in the second trimester of pregnancy. The CDR3 loop reads CASSPQAGYTF. The CDR3 DNA reads as TGTGCCAGCTCACCTCAGGCCGGCTACACCTTC.